This T cell receptor (beta chain) was captured in a study of metastatic and nonmetastatic thyroid tumors (dated by TCRdb to the early 2020s). Context from the whole study: For patients with malignant and with benign thyroid disease, the researchers compared repertoires between peripheral blood samples and tumor or nodule tissue samples. Broad study findings and their caveats: In both blood and tumor samples, malignant tumors were reported to have significantly higher TCR beta diversity than benign nodules.

This clone has ten or more counts. This clone's antigen is unknown. No base quality information exists; no much larger clone differs at one position. No treatment had been received by any patient before thyroid surgery. Using T-cell receptor beta sequencing, the study looked back at clinical samples from patients collected from about 2012 to 2018. Trimming takes 4 bases off V and 0 bases off J; junction bases not matched to a gene: 7. From the germline V gene, CDR1 is SGHTS and CDR2 is YDEGEE. The CDR3 holds 16 amino acids from the cysteine to the phenylalanine. Only CDR3 DNA is held: 48 bases, read in frame from base 1. Library creation used PCR. The listed sequencing device is Illumina HiSeq 4000. High-throughput sequencing was used to profile the TCR beta-chain CDR3 region of each patient. In the authors' own workflow: CDR3 differences across clinicopathological groups were used to build a classifier for discriminating distant-metastatic papillary thyroid cancer patients. The Shannon index was used to assess repertoire diversity, and the Morisita-Horn index was used to assess tumor-blood repertoire similarity. TCRdb ran its own pipeline on the public reads, namely fastp trimming at Q25 and MiXCR clone calling, and kept in-frame beta chains. TCRdb's processing, not the authors', yielded these V and J calls. The sample yields tens of thousands of clones; approximately 20% were counted once. The top ten constitute more than 20% of the sample.

The rearranged segments are TRBV5-8 and TRBJ2-5; TRBD2 matches 9 bases in the middle. The sequence was collected from a male donor with papillary thyroid cancer or a benign thyroid nodule (not recorded which). Some clones in this sample may be carry-over from other donors' samples. Source material: blood. The nucleotides are TGTGCCAGCAGCCGGCTGGCTAGCGGGGACCAAGAGACCCAGTACTTC. Its translation is CASSRLASGDQETQYF.